Below, one TCR beta chain is given with its context. Antigen: not known. The time point denotes: persistent/refractory GD, antithyroid drugs over 5 years with positive TRAb. Scientists built the TCR library using RNA that was extracted from PBMCs. These data are taken from a study of regulatory T cells in long-lasting Graves disease. General study points: Patients with persistent disease showed a bias toward TRBV28, TRBJ1-2 and TRBJ2-5.

The V end lost 6 bases, the J end lost 5 bases, and 6 bases lay between the germline ends. The CDR3 is 11 residues long. Per germline, CDR1 MNHNS and CDR2 SASEGT. The authors built TCR beta libraries using iRepertoire HTBI primers and Arm-PCR of CDR3 regions. TCRdb re-called the multiplex PCR reads with MiXCR, one entry per CDR3 protein. The table records hundreds of thousands of distinct CDR3 sequences, around 32% of them present only once. The sample in question was peripheral blood mononuclear cells (PBMCs), obtained when the disease was refractory, from a patient treated with antithyroid drugs. This clonotype was sampled from a female donor with Graves disease. The V and J genes are TRBV6-1 and TRBJ2-3; D is undetermined. The CDR3, as DNA: TGTGCCAGCAGACAGCTAGATACGCAGTATTTT. Residues: CASRQLDTQYF.